These T cell receptor beta chains were read from a single sample in a study of T cells in Graves' hyperthyroidism and ophthalmopathy. TCRdb passed the multiplex PCR reads through MiXCR, listing each CDR3 protein once. The profile shows approximately 360,000 distinct CDR3 sequences, around 25% of them singletons. Sequenced sample: blood. These receptors all stem from a man aged 50-60 years with Graves' hyperthyroidism. Both conserved end residues are part of each CDR3. The D gene is left open where the match is weak. Clone size appears in some rows only: once, few, many, or a class for an expanded clone.

d_gene,v_gene,j_gene,abundance,CDR3aa,CDR3nt
TRBD1,TRBV10-1,TRBJ2-2,many,CASSQGQGWGTGELFF,TGCGCCAGCAGCCAGGGACAGGGATGGGGCACCGGGGAGCTGTTTTTT
-,TRBV30,TRBJ1-3,-,CAWSVTSGNTIYF,TGTGCCTGGAGTGTAACCTCCGGAAACACCATATATTTT
TRBD1,TRBV18,TRBJ1-2,few,CASSPPRDRNYGYTF,TGTGCCAGCTCACCACCGCGGGACAGGAACTATGGCTACACCTTC
-,TRBV19,TRBJ2-1,many,CASSVTYNEQFF,TGTGCCAGTAGTGTGACTTACAATGAGCAGTTCTTC
-,TRBV15,TRBJ1-4,-,CATSRDEGTEKLFF,TGTGCCACCAGCAGAGATGAGGGGACAGAAAAACTGTTTTTT
-,TRBV10-1,TRBJ2-7,few,CASSETGRYEQYF,TGCGCCAGCAGTGAGACAGGGCGCTACGAGCAGTACTTC
-,TRBV29-1,TRBJ1-2,-,CSGGQSYGYTF,TGCAGCGGTGGACAGTCTTATGGCTACACCTTC
-,TRBV6-6,TRBJ2-5,many,CASSYSGSPRARETQYF,TGTGCCAGCAGTTACTCGGGCTCACCGAGGGCTAGAGAGACCCAGTACTTC
TRBD2,TRBV2,TRBJ2-1,few,CASKSTGGPDNEQFF,TGTGCCAGCAAGTCAACGGGAGGGCCCGACAATGAGCAGTTCTTC
TRBD2,TRBV19,TRBJ2-1,-,CASSTGGAGEQFF,TGTGCCAGTAGTACGGGGGGGGCAGGTGAGCAGTTCTTC